One and the same sample provided the 2 T cell receptor beta chains below, sequenced in a study of shared T cell receptors in the human thymus. The data were produced by immunoSEQ multiplex PCR, yet TCRdb's version contains in-frame clones alone and is incomplete. The repertoire holds approximately 490,000 clones, with approximately 80% as singletons. These same records also appear under a second study, on human thymus T cells.

Sequences were obtained from thymocytes. These receptors all stem from a boy younger than two with a congenital heart defect.

The chain employs TRBV11-1 and TRBJ2-1, with 7 bases matching TRBD2. The germline gives CDR1 SGHAT, CDR2 FQDESV (reference sequence). The CDR3 is made up of 15 amino acids. V shed 5 bases, J shed 9 bases, and the junction held 13 bases outside the gene matches. CDR3 in DNA: TGTGCCAGCAGCCCCCTGGGGGGGTCCCACAGTGAGCAGTTCTTC. Amino acids: CASSPLGGSHSEQFF.

The gene calls are TRBV10-2 and TRBJ1-1; 7 bases fit TRBD1. Germline V gene lookup returns CDR1 WSHSY and CDR2 SAAADI. This CDR3 has 15 residues. With V trimmed by 3 bases and J by 3 bases, 7 bases remained unmatched. CDR3 amino acids: CASSDQARGDTEAFF. The CDR3 coding sequence is TGCGCCAGCAGTGATCAGGCCAGGGGGGACACTGAAGCTTTCTTT.